These 2 T cell receptor beta chains originate from one sample sequenced in a study of response to subunit inactivated influenza vaccine. MiXCR was run by TCRdb on the RT-PCR reads, yielding one entry per CDR3 protein. The data show some 550,000 distinct CDR3 sequences, less than 25% seen once. Another study also made use of these data, one on T cells expressing NK-cell markers. That study reports: A 5'RACE template switching approach incorporating UMIs was used to make TCR beta cDNA.

The starting material was CD4+ T cells sorted from PBMCs, obtained 12 days after vaccination. The receptor set was obtained from a man in his fifties or sixties who received an inactivated influenza vaccine.

This clonotype turned up a few times. The chain combines TRBV5-1 with TRBJ1-4; 10 bases are shared with TRBD1. The CDR3 contains 14 residues. Losses at the gene ends were 4 bases for V and 5 bases for J; bases not matched to a gene: 2. Germline V CDR1 and CDR2: SGHRS, YFSETQ. This CDR3 reads CASSPDRGNEKLFF. The CDR3 DNA reads TGCGCCAGCAGCCCGGACAGGGGGAATGAAAAACTGTTTTTT.

This clonotype was detected only a few times. The chain links TRBV11-1 to TRBJ2-1, with a weak D call TRBD2 (7 bases). Germline V gene data show CDR1 as SGHAT and CDR2 as FQDESV (reference sequence). V lost 2 bases, J lost 8 bases, and 22 bases lay in between. CDR3 length: 17 residues. This chain's CDR3 is CASSLMSGGRSGDEQFF. The CDR3 DNA sequence: TGTGCCAGCAGCTTAATGTCCGGGGGGCGATCTGGGGATGAGCAGTTCTTC. The complete variable domain, with remaining parts taken from reference TRBV11-1 and TRBJ2-1, reads EAEVAQSPRYKITEKSQAVAFWCDPISGHATLYWYRQILGQGPELLVQFQDESVVDDSQLPKDRFSAERLKGVDSTLKIQPAELGDSAMYLCASSLMSGGRSGDEQFFGPGTRLTVL.